This T cell receptor beta chain was identified during a study of shared clonotypes between healthy human individuals. Study-wide findings and caveats: Larger estimated richness was generally recorded for naive subsets relative to memory subsets.

The study ran the assay at deep level. TCRdb's copy holds only in-frame clones and misses some; the assay was immunoSEQ multiplex PCR. Seen here are some 1.5 million clones, 95% to 99% observed once, and the top ten hold about 0.45%. This CDR3 region has 19 residues. This clone has a single count. Antigen specificity is unknown. The receptor was derived from a man younger than 40 in good health. The chain links TRBV21-1 to TRBJ2-3; TRBD2, as called in the table, went unchecked against the DNA. TRBV21-1 is listed as a pseudogene. Sequenced sample: naive CD4+ T cells sorted from blood. Specified subset: CD45RA+ positively selected. CDR3 nucleotide sequence: TGTGCCAGCAGCAAAGCTGAGACTAGCGGATACACTAGCACAGATACGCAGTATTTT. Residues: CASSKAETSGYTSTDTQYF.